The 21 T cell receptor beta chains presented below share a single source sample, sequenced in a study of blood T cell repertoires in COVID-19. Assay used: immunoSEQ multiplex PCR; TCRdb lists only in-frame clones, some missing. Of around 150,000 clones in the sample, approximately 89% were seen once. Source material: peripheral blood. The receptors shown here come from a man aged 55 to 70 with active or convalescent COVID-19.

V usage is TRBV6-2 or TRBV6-3 and J usage is TRBJ1-5; 8 bases map to TRBD1. The trim removed 2 bases at V and 7 bases at J, leaving 4 bases unmatched. Germline CDR1 is MNHEY and CDR2 is SVGEGT. This CDR3 has 14 amino acids. The CDR3 DNA follows: TGTGCCAGCAGTTACGGACAGGGAGTCCAGCCCCAGCATTTT. It is translated as CASSYGQGVQPQHF.

This chain links TRBV27 with TRBJ2-7, with D possibly being TRBD1 (6 bases). The CDR3 has 15 amino acids. V was clipped by 7 bases and J by 4 bases, with 20 bases between them. Germline lookup yields CDR1 MNHEY and CDR2 SMNVEV (reference sequence). The CDR3 DNA follows: TGTGCCAGCAATCTACAGGGCCCCCTCTCGTACGAGCAGTACTTC. The encoded protein is CASNLQGPLSYEQYF.

This rearrangement joins TRBV12-3 or TRBV12-4 to TRBJ1-4; perhaps TRBD1 as D (5 bases). Trimming pared 3 bases from V and 14 bases from J, leaving 13 bases between. This CDR3 is 12 amino acids long. DNA of the CDR3: TGTGCCAGCAGTTTCAATGGACAAATCCTGTTTTTT. It yields the protein CASSFNGQILFF.

V usage is TRBV18 and J usage is TRBJ2-7, with D possibly matching TRBD2 (6 bases). Germline-derived CDR1 and CDR2 are KGHSH and LQKENI. This CDR3 has 13 residues. Trimming removed 4 bases at V and 3 bases at J, with 10 bases between. The CDR3 reads CASSRGNLYEQYF. Written as DNA, the CDR3 is TGTGCCAGCTCACGCGGGAACCTCTACGAGCAGTACTTC.

The chain joins TRBV7-9 to TRBJ2-1, with TRBD1 matching 7 bases. V shed 6 bases, J shed 6 bases, and the junction held 11 bases outside the gene matches. The CDR3 contains 15 residues. Germline assignment: CDR1 SEHNR and CDR2 FQNEAQ (reference sequence). Here the CDR3 reads CASRSGQDPGNEQFF. Here the CDR3 DNA reads TGTGCCAGCAGATCAGGACAGGACCCCGGCAATGAGCAGTTCTTC.

The chain is built from TRBV6-5 and TRBJ1-2, with TRBD1 matching 8 bases. From germline, CDR1 is MNHEY and CDR2 SVGAGI. The CDR3 contains 14 residues. After removal of 7 bases from V and 2 bases from J, the junction contained 6 bases not matched to a gene. In DNA form, the CDR3 reads TGTGCCAGCAAACCGGGACAGGAGAACTATGGCTACACCTTC. Translated: CASKPGQENYGYTF.

The rearrangement joins TRBV19 to TRBJ2-2; TRBD2 matches 10 bases. The V and J ends lost 2 bases and 3 bases, in that order; junction bases with no gene match: 9. Germline-derived CDR1 and CDR2 are LNHDA and SQIVND (reference sequence). The CDR3 spans 18 residues. The CDR3 reads CASSILAGDFLDTGELFF. The DNA of the CDR3 is TGTGCCAGTAGTATACTAGCGGGAGATTTTTTGGACACCGGGGAGCTGTTTTTT.

The chain links TRBV7-9 to TRBJ1-2; TRBD1 is a possible D gene (5 bases). The V gene's germline CDR1 is SEHNR and CDR2 FQNEAQ (reference sequence). Trimming took 1 base from V and 8 from J, leaving 26 bases between them. The CDR3 runs to 18 residues. CDR3 sequence (DNA): TGTGCCAGCAGCTTAGTGTCAGGGAAGAGGTCAGGCGTCGAGGGCTACACCTTC. Translating gives CASSLVSGKRSGVEGYTF.

On this clone itself: The sample contains more than one DNA sequence encoding this CDR3. The rearrangement links TRBV19 to TRBJ1-5; TRBD1 aligns across 9 bases. The V gene end was trimmed by 3 bases and the J gene end by 7 bases; junction bases not matched to a gene: 4. The germline gives CDR1 LNHDA, CDR2 SQIVND (reference sequence). The CDR3 has 14 amino acids. The CDR3 spells CASSIDRGNQPQHF. Here the CDR3 DNA reads TGTGCCAGTAGTATCGACAGGGGGAACCAGCCCCAGCATTTT.

CDR3 coding DNA: TGTGCCAGCAGCCAAGAAGGGGTTAATGAAAAACTGTTTTTT. Amino acids: CASSQEGVNEKLFF. The J gene is TRBJ1-4, the V gene TRBV3-1 (or the pseudogene TRBV3-2); D perhaps matches TRBD1 (5 bases). The CDR3 length is 14 residues. Between the trimmed V and J ends, which lost 0 bases and 4 bases, there was a span of 6 bases. Germline V gene lookup returns CDR1 LGHDT and CDR2 YNNKEL (reference sequence).

In this sample, this clone turned up many times. This chain links TRBV30 with TRBJ2-7; D gene uncertain. This CDR3 is 11 amino acids long. Trimming removed 5 bases from V and 3 bases from J, with 8 bases in between. From germline, CDR1 is GTSNPN and CDR2 SVGIG (reference sequence). The CDR3 loop is CAWAHGYEQYF. In DNA, the CDR3 is TGTGCCTGGGCCCACGGCTACGAGCAGTACTTC.

The V gene is TRBV28, the J gene TRBJ1-5; maybe TRBD1 (5 bases). Trimming pared 4 bases from V and 1 base from J, leaving 8 bases between. Germline V CDR1 and CDR2: MDHEN, SYDVKM. CDR3 length: 14 amino acids. The CDR3 DNA reads TGTGCCAGCAGTTCAGGGATGAGCAATCAGCCCCAGCATTTT. Protein sequence: CASSSGMSNQPQHF.

The chain combines TRBV3-1 (or the pseudogene TRBV3-2) with TRBJ2-4; 8 positions match TRBD2. The CDR3 runs to 16 residues. Trimming cost V 4 bases and J 9 bases; bases outside gene matches: 14. The germline CDR1 and CDR2 sequences are LGHDT and YNNKEL (reference sequence). Written as DNA, the CDR3 is TGTGCCAGCAGCCTTCGGGGGGGTAGTGGTGAACGCATTCAGTACTTC. Encoded protein: CASSLRGGSGERIQYF.

This clone was found once. This rearrangement joins TRBV30 to TRBJ2-5; D is perhaps TRBD2 (6 bases). The CDR3 contains 14 residues. V dropped 1 base and J dropped 4 bases, with 13 bases sitting between them. Germline CDR1 reads GTSNPN; CDR2 reads SVGIG (reference sequence). CDR3 sequence reads: CAWSAGLGGETQYF. The CDR3 DNA reads as TGTGCCTGGAGTGCAGGGTTGGGAGGAGAGACCCAGTACTTC.

J is TRBJ2-7 and V is TRBV18; possible D gene TRBD2, 6 bases. The length of the CDR3 is 13 residues. CDR1 KGHSH and CDR2 LQKENI come from the germline V gene. Trimming stripped 6 bases from V and 3 bases from J, with 12 bases between. CDR3 in DNA: TGTGCCAGCTCTGCGGGACTGGACTACGAGCAGTACTTC. Encoded protein: CASSAGLDYEQYF.

The rearrangement links TRBV10-3 to TRBJ1-6; TRBD1 is a possible D gene (5 bases). The CDR3 spans 16 residues. CDR1 is ENHRY, CDR2 SYGVKD, per germline. Trimming shortened V by 1 base and J by 5 bases, and 12 bases separated the two germline ends. This chain's CDR3 is CAISEFRQPDNSPLHF. CDR3 DNA: TGTGCCATCAGTGAGTTTAGACAGCCAGATAATTCACCCCTCCACTTT.

In nucleotides, the CDR3 is TGTGCCAGTAGTATAGGCGACTACAAATTCCCCCAGTACTTC. Translating gives CASSIGDYKFPQYF. The chain carries TRBV19 and TRBJ2-5; D is possibly TRBD2 (5 bases). The ends were cut back, 1 base at V and 9 bases at J, with 15 bases in the middle. The CDR3 contains 14 residues. From germline, CDR1 is LNHDA and CDR2 SQIVND (reference sequence).

This clone appeared a single time. In DNA, the CDR3 is TGTGCCAGCAGGAGAAACCGGGACAGGGTGTACGAGCAGTACTTC. It translates to CASRRNRDRVYEQYF. The gene calls are TRBV6-5 and TRBJ2-7; TRBD1 agrees at 9 bases. Looked up from germline, CDR1 is MNHEY and CDR2 is SVGAGI. The ends lost 6 bases at V and 4 bases at J; junction bases unmatched: 10. The CDR3 consists of 15 residues.

The CDR3 coding sequence is TGTGCCAGCAGTTCCCTAGGACAGTCCTCCTACGAGCAGTACTTC. This encodes CASSSLGQSSYEQYF. The J gene is TRBJ2-7, the V gene TRBV27, with TRBD1 as a possible D gene (6 bases). The CDR3 consists of 15 residues. V gave up 4 bases and J gave up 0 bases, with 13 bases separating them. Germline CDR1 reads MNHEY; CDR2 reads SMNVEV (reference sequence).

The chain has TRBV5-6 and TRBJ1-2; 8 nucleotides agree with TRBD1. From germline, CDR1 is SGHDT and CDR2 YYEEEE. V dropped 2 bases and J dropped 2; count of bases not matched to a gene: 5. The length of the CDR3 is 15 residues. The DNA of the CDR3 is TGTGCCAGCAGCTTAGGGACAGGCCTAAACTATGGCTACACCTTC. It codes for CASSLGTGLNYGYTF.

The chain has TRBV7-9 and TRBJ2-3, with 7 bases aligning to TRBD1. The CDR3 loop spans 18 amino acids. CDR1 and CDR2 from the germline V gene are SEHNR and FQNEAQ (reference sequence). V shed 4 bases and J 0 bases; nucleotides not matched to a gene: 13. The chain's CDR3 is CASSSPTYRGSSTDTQYF. CDR3 sequence (DNA): TGTGCCAGCAGCTCGCCAACCTACAGGGGATCTAGCACAGATACGCAGTATTTT. Together with reference TRBV7-9 and TRBJ2-3, the CDR3 gives the full variable domain: DTGVSQNPRHKITKRGQNVTFRCDPISEHNRLYWYRQTLGQGPEFLTYFQNEAQLEKSRLLSDRFSAERPKGSFSTLEIQRTEQGDSAMYLCASSSPTYRGSSTDTQYFGPGTRLTVL.